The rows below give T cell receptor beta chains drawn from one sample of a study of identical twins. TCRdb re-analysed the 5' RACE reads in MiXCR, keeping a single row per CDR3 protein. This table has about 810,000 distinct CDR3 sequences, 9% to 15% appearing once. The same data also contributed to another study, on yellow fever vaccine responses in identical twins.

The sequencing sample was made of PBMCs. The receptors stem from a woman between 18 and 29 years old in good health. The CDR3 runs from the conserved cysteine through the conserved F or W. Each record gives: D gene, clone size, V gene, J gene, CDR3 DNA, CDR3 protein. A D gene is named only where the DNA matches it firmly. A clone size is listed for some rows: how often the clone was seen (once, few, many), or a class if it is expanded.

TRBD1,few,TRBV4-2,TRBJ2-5,TGTGCCAGCAGCCGACCGGACAGGGAGCAAAAGACCCAGTACTTC,CASSRPDREQKTQYF
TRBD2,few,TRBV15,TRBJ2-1,TGTGCCACCAGACTAGCGGGAGCCAATGAGCAGTTCTTC,CATRLAGANEQFF
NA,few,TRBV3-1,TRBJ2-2,TGTGCCAGCAGCCAAGATCCATGGGTTACCGGGGAGCTGTTTTTT,CASSQDPWVTGELFF
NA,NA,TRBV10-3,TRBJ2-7,TGTGCCCACGGGGCGGGGTTTGGGGAGCAGTACTTC,CAHGAGFGEQYF
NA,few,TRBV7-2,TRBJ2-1,TGTGCCAGCAGCTTAGTAAACAACCCAATTGGGCAGTTCTTC,CASSLVNNPIGQFF
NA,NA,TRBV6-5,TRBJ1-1,TGTGCCAGCAGTTACTCCCCCCGGTGGAACACTGAAGCTTTCTTT,CASSYSPRWNTEAFF
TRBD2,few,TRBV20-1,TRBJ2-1,TGCAGTGCTAGAGATGTCGGAGCGGGAGGGACTTACAATGAGCAGTTCTTC,CSARDVGAGGTYNEQFF
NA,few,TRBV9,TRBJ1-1,TGTGCCAGCAGCGTAGGCGGATACAATGAAGCTTTCTTT,CASSVGGYNEAFF
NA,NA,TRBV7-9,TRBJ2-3,TGTGCCAGCAGGGACTTAAAAAAGGGCGATACGCAGTATTTT,CASRDLKKGDTQYF
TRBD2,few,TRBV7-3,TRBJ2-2,TGTGCCAGCAGCTTAAAAGCCGGTGGGCTAGCGGGAGACTCTAACACCGGGGAGCTGTTTTTT,CASSLKAGGLAGDSNTGELFF
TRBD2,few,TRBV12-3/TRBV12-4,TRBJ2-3,TGTGCCAGCAGTTTCCCCCAAGGTGTGCGGGAGCTGTCAGATACGCAGTATTTT,CASSFPQGVRELSDTQYF
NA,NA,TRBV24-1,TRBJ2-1,TGTGCCACCAGTGATTTCCTATTGAGGGAGCAGTTCTTC,CATSDFLLREQFF
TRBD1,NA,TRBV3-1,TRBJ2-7,TGTGCCAGCAGCCAAGATTGGGACAGGGCCTACGAGCAGTACTTC,CASSQDWDRAYEQYF
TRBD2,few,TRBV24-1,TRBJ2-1,TGTGCCACCATGTCAACAGGGACTAGCGGGAGGCGGGATGAGCAGTTCTTC,CATMSTGTSGRRDEQFF
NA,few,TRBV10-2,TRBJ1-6,TGCGCCAGTCGGACATTGGAGAATTCACCCCTCCACTTT,CASRTLENSPLHF
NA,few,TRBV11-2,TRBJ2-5,TGTGCCAACAGCTTCCCGGGGCTAGGGGTAGAGACCCAGTACTTC,CANSFPGLGVETQYF
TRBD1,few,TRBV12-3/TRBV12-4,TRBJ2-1,TGTGCCAGCAAATCCCCGGAGGGACAGGGCTACAATGAGCAGTTCTTC,CASKSPEGQGYNEQFF
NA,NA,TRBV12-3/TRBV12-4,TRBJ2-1,TGTGCCAGCAGTCCCCTGGGGGCGGGCTACAATGAGCAGTTCTTC,CASSPLGAGYNEQFF
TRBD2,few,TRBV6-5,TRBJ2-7,TGTGCCAGCAGTTACTCGGGGGGGACGGGGGAGCAGTACTTC,CASSYSGGTGEQYF
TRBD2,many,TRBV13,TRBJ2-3,TGTGCCAGCAGCTTATATCTAGCGGGAGGCGTCACAGATACGCAGTATTTT,CASSLYLAGGVTDTQYF
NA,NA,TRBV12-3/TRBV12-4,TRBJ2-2,TGTGCCAGCAGCTCCAACAGGGTGTCGATCGGGGAGCTGTTTTTT,CASSSNRVSIGELFF
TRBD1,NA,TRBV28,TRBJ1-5,TGTGCCAGCAGTTTAGAATTAGGACAGGGGTGGTCCCAGCATTTT,CASSLELGQGWSQHF
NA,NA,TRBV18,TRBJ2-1,TGTGCCAGCTCACCAATCGCGGGTTCCTCCTACAATGAGCAGTTCTTC,CASSPIAGSSYNEQFF
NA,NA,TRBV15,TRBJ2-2,TGTGCCACCAGCAGAGATTACAGCACCGGGGAGCTGTTTTTT,CATSRDYSTGELFF
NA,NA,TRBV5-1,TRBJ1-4,TGCGCCAGCAGCTCCCAGGGGATTGGTGAAAAACTGTTTTTT,CASSSQGIGEKLFF
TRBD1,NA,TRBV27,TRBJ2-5,TGTGCCAGCAGTTTTGGACAGGGGGCAGGGGAGACCCAGTACTTC,CASSFGQGAGETQYF
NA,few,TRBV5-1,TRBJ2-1,TGCGCCAGCAGCTTGGCAGGACAGAACTATCAGCTTGAGCAGTTCTTC,CASSLAGQNYQLEQFF
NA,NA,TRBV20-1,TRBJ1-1,TGCAGTGCTAGCGACGGGACCACCAAGGGTGCTTTCTTT,CSASDGTTKGAFF
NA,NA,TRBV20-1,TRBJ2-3,TGCAGTGCTAGAGATCTAGCGAACACAGATACGCAGTATTTT,CSARDLANTDTQYF
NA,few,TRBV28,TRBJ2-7,TGTGCCAGCAGTCCCTACGTATACTCCTACGAGCAGTACTTC,CASSPYVYSYEQYF
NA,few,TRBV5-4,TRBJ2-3,TGTGCCAGCAGCTGGGGTGGGGCCCCGTTATTT,CASSWGGAPLF
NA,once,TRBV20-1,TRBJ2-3,TGCAGTGCTGCCCTTGTTGGACACGTTAGCACAGATACGCAGTATTTT,CSAALVGHVSTDTQYF
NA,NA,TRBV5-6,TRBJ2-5,TGTGCCAGCAGCGGGACCTTAGGCCAAGAGACCCAGTACTTC,CASSGTLGQETQYF
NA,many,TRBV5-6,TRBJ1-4,TGTGCCAGCAGCTTGGGTCCTAATGAAAAACTGTTTTTT,CASSLGPNEKLFF
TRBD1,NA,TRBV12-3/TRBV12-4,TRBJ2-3,TGTGCCAGCAGTCCCGTCCTTTGGACAGGGGGGGATTTTAGCACAGATACGCAGTATTTT,CASSPVLWTGGDFSTDTQYF
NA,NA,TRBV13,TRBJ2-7,TGTGCCAGCAGCTCCCTGACAGGTCGGTATTCGGTTGAGCAGTACTTC,CASSSLTGRYSVEQYF
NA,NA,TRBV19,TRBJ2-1,TGTGCCAGTACCAACCTTGATGAGCAGTTCTTC,CASTNLDEQFF
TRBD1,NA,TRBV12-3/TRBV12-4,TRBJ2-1,TGTGCCAGCAGTCCAACCCGGACAGGGAGCTCCTACAATGAGCAGTTCTTC,CASSPTRTGSSYNEQFF
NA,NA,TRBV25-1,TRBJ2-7,TGTGCCAGCATGGGAGACAACTCCTACGAGCAGTACTTC,CASMGDNSYEQYF
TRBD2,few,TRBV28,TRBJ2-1,TGTGCCAGCAGTTACCTAGGTAGCGGGGCCTACAATGAGCAGTTCTTC,CASSYLGSGAYNEQFF
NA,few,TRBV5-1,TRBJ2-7,TGCGCCAGCGGAGGAGGGCCCGAGCAGTACTTC,CASGGGPEQYF
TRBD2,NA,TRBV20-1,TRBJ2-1,TGCAGTGCTCCTGACTTTTCGGGAGGTGCTCCCTACAATGAGCAGTTCTTC,CSAPDFSGGAPYNEQFF
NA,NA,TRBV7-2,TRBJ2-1,TGTGCCAGCAGCTTAGGGGCTCGGCCGGGGACCTACAATGAGCAGTTCTTC,CASSLGARPGTYNEQFF
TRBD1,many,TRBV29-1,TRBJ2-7,TGCAGCGTTGGCAGGGGGCGGGGAGGCCTCTACGAGCAGTACTTC,CSVGRGRGGLYEQYF
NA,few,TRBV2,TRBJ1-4,TGTGCCAGCAGCCCCTTTCCTATCGATGAAAAACTGTTTTTT,CASSPFPIDEKLFF
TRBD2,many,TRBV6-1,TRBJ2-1,TGTGCCAGCAGAAGTAGCGGGGGGTCATACAATGAGCAGTTCTTC,CASRSSGGSYNEQFF